Described below is a single TCR beta chain sequence and its context. The method was immunoSEQ multiplex PCR; TCRdb's version includes in-frame clones alone and lacks a portion of them. Among around 250,000 clones listed, roughly 85% were seen once. CDR1 MNHEY and CDR2 SVGAGI come from the germline V gene. V shed 5 bases and J 10 bases; nucleotides not matched to a gene: 8. The CDR3 contains 14 residues. These data come from a study of blood T cell repertoires in COVID-19. Sequencing was done on a sample of PBMCs or T cells enriched from blood (not recorded which). This TCR was sampled from a woman between 45 and 65 years old with acute COVID-19. The chain combines TRBV6-5 with TRBJ1-1; 12 positions match TRBD1. CDR3 region: CASSPGTGGYGAFF. In DNA, the CDR3 is TGTGCCAGCAGTCCCGGGACAGGGGGCTATGGAGCTTTCTTT.